Below, 16 T cell receptor beta chains from the same sample are listed, as sequenced in a study of T cell responses to AZD1222 COVID-19 vaccine. Measured with immunoSEQ multiplex PCR; TCRdb has only the in-frame clones, and not every one. The table lists 150,000 or so clones, 90% to 95% of them singletons, with 5% in the top ten. This sample comprised peripheral blood, obtained on day 0 of AZD1222 vaccination. These receptors all stem from an adult in good health.

This clone was found once. The chain links TRBV30 to TRBJ1-6; possible D gene TRBD1, 6 bases. V was pared by 0 bases and J by 11 bases, with 29 bases between. The CDR3 spans 19 residues. Germline lookup yields CDR1 GTSNPN and CDR2 SVGIG (reference sequence). The CDR3 DNA is TGTGCCTGGAGTGTATACGTGGCGCCGGCTGGGGGCCTTAAGCCACCCCTCCACTTT. Amino acids: CAWSVYVAPAGGLKPPLHF.

This chain uses TRBV6-5 with TRBJ1-5; no clear D gene. Germline V gene sequence: CDR1 MNHEY, CDR2 SVGAGI. The ends were cut back, 6 bases at V and 5 bases at J, with 14 bases in the middle. The CDR3 loop spans 14 amino acids. CDR3 bases: TGTGCCAGCAGCGACATCAGGAGTGATCAGCCCCAGCATTTT. Protein: CASSDIRSDQPQHF.

The chain couples TRBV2 to TRBJ2-7, with a weak D call TRBD1 (5 bases). This CDR3 spans 13 amino acids. Per germline, CDR1 SNHLY and CDR2 FYNNEI. Trimming pared 4 bases from V and 3 bases from J, leaving 10 bases between. The CDR3, as DNA: TGTGCCAGCAGTGTACAACAGGACTACGAGCAGTACTTC. This sequence encodes CASSVQQDYEQYF.

A single count supports this clone. The same CDR3 also results from other DNA sequences found in this sample. The rearrangement uses TRBV19 and TRBJ2-1; possibly TRBD2 for D (5 bases). The V end was cut by 3 bases, the J end by 4 bases, with 10 bases between. Germline CDR1 reads LNHDA; CDR2 reads SQIVND (reference sequence). The CDR3 loop spans 14 amino acids. This CDR3 is CASSMDSSYNEQFF. The CDR3 coding sequence is TGTGCCAGTAGTATGGACTCCTCTTACAATGAGCAGTTCTTC.

The V and J genes are TRBV4-1 and TRBJ2-3; the D is unclear. The CDR3 loop spans 16 amino acids. Germline CDR1 is MGHRA and CDR2 is YSYEKL. V was cut by 0 bases and J by 6 bases, with 16 bases left in between. The CDR3 nucleotides read TGCGCCAGCAGCCAAGAAAGGCGGACCGGTGAGGATACGCAGTATTTT. Translated, it gives CASSQERRTGEDTQYF.

The V and J genes are TRBV4-1 and TRBJ2-1, with D hard to call. With 0 bases removed from V and 3 bases from J, the gap between germline ends came to 6 bases. This CDR3 is 14 amino acids long. CDR1 and CDR2 (germline): MGHRA, YSYEKL. CDR3 in DNA: TGCGCCAGCAGCCAAGAACCCCTCTACAATGAGCAGTTCTTC. Protein sequence: CASSQEPLYNEQFF.

The J gene is TRBJ2-7, the V gene TRBV27; the match to TRBD1 covers 7 bases. Losses at the gene ends were 6 bases for V and 5 bases for J; bases not matched to a gene: 10. The CDR3 runs 14 residues. The germline gives CDR1 MNHEY, CDR2 SMNVEV (reference sequence). This CDR3 is CASRTGQVIDEQYF. CDR3 nucleotides: TGTGCCAGCAGAACTGGACAGGTGATAGACGAGCAGTACTTC.

The chain recombines TRBV20-1 with TRBJ2-2; 8 positions agree with TRBD1. Germline V gives CDR1 DFQATT, CDR2 SNEGSKA (reference sequence). This CDR3 spans 15 amino acids. V gave up 3 bases and J gave up 2 bases; unmatched junction bases: 5. The CDR3 reads CSASPGQGNTGELFF. DNA for the CDR3: TGCAGTGCTAGTCCCGGACAGGGTAACACCGGGGAGCTGTTTTTT.

The chain links TRBV25-1 to TRBJ2-3; a possible D gene is TRBD1 (6 bases). CDR3 length: 18 amino acids. Germline V CDR1 and CDR2: MGHDK, SYGVNS. The ends were cut back, 2 bases at V and 2 bases at J, with 20 bases in the middle. The DNA of the CDR3 is TGTGCCAGCAGTGAAAAGCTCTCCAGGGGCCTCCTCACAGATACGCAGTATTTT. It codes for CASSEKLSRGLLTDTQYF.

This chain links TRBV7-9 with TRBJ2-2; 9 bases line up with TRBD1. CDR3 length equals 16 residues. J lost 3 bases, V lost 5 bases, and 7 bases had no gene match. Germline values: CDR1 SEHNR, CDR2 FQNEAQ (reference sequence). DNA for the CDR3: TGTGCCAGCAGCGCACCACAGGGGGCATACACCGGGGAGCTGTTTTTT. This gives the protein CASSAPQGAYTGELFF.

The CDR3 is CASSPQTVEVYEQYF. CDR3 DNA: TGCGCCAGCAGCCCTCAGACAGTGGAGGTATACGAGCAGTACTTC. The chain is built from TRBV4-3 and TRBJ2-7; D tentatively reads TRBD1 or TRBD2 (5 bases each). Between the trimmed V and J ends, which lost 4 bases and 4 bases, there was a span of 17 bases. The germline gives CDR1 LGHNA, CDR2 YSLEER. CDR3 length equals 15 residues.

CDR3 loop: CASGGGGYSYNEQFF. Here the CDR3 DNA reads TGTGCTAGTGGTGGGGGGGGATACTCCTACAATGAGCAGTTCTTC. J is TRBJ2-1 and V is TRBV12-5; 7 bases agree with TRBD2. The trim removed 5 bases at V and 0 bases at J, leaving 4 bases unmatched. CDR3 length equals 15 residues. CDR1 LGHNT and CDR2 FRNRAP come from the germline V gene. The variable domain in full, with the rest retrieved from reference TRBV12-5 and TRBJ2-1, is DARVTQTPRHKVTEMGQEVTMRCQPILGHNTVFWYRQTMMQGLELLAYFRNRAPLDDSGMPKDRFSAEMPDATLATLKIQPSEPRDSAVYFCASGGGGYSYNEQFFGPGTRLTVL.

This rearrangement joins TRBV11-2 to TRBJ2-1; 9 nucleotides align to TRBD2. Germline assignment: CDR1 SGHAT and CDR2 FQNNGV. Trimming cost V 5 bases and J 9 bases; bases outside gene matches: 20. The CDR3 consists of 18 residues. CDR3 coding DNA: TGTGCCAGCAGCCCGAAAACAGGAGGGCTAGCGGGATATGGTGAGCAGTTCTTC. The encoded protein is CASSPKTGGLAGYGEQFF. Supplemented by reference TRBV11-2 and TRBJ2-1, the full variable domain reads EAGVAQSPRYKIIEKRQSVAFWCNPISGHATLYWYQQILGQGPKLLIQFQNNGVVDDSQLPKDRFSAERLKGVDSTLKIQPAKLEDSAVYLCASSPKTGGLAGYGEQFFGPGTRLTVL.

This chain uses TRBV6-5 with TRBJ2-3, with D uncertain. Germline V gene lookup returns CDR1 MNHEY and CDR2 SVGAGI. V dropped 7 bases and J dropped 6 bases, with 11 bases sitting between them. The CDR3 totals 12 residues. The CDR3 coding sequence is TGTGCCAGCACCGCCGGCCAGGATACGCAGTATTTT. Translating gives CASTAGQDTQYF.

This clone turned up a few times. The chain links TRBV6-5 to TRBJ2-1; D ambiguous. V was pared by 6 bases and J by 9 bases, with 12 bases between. The germline V gene encodes CDR1 MNHEY and CDR2 SVGAGI. There are 12 residues in the CDR3. In DNA, the CDR3 is TGTGCCAGCAGATCCGCAGGTCCTGAGCAGTTCTTC. Its protein product is CASRSAGPEQFF.

The chain combines TRBV6-2 or TRBV6-3 with TRBJ2-7; D gene uncertain. CDR3 size: 13 residues. In germline, CDR1 is MNHEY, CDR2 SVGEGT. V lost 0 bases and J lost 5, with 8 bases in between. This CDR3 reads CASSYSHGNEQYF. The CDR3 nucleotides are TGTGCCAGCAGTTACTCGCACGGCAACGAGCAGTACTTC.